One and the same sample provided the 22 T cell receptor beta chains below, sequenced in a study of T cell responses to AZD1222 COVID-19 vaccine. Some clones are missing from TCRdb's copy, which holds only in-frame ones; the method was immunoSEQ multiplex PCR. The table includes 150,000 to 200,000 clones, roughly 92% detected once. The sequencing here drew on peripheral blood, taken on day 0 of AZD1222 vaccination. These receptors originate from an adult in good health.

The V call is TRBV5-1, the J call TRBJ1-4; 7 positions agree with TRBD1. Trimming removed 2 bases from V and 7 bases from J; junction bases left unmatched: 11. Germline V lookup: CDR1 SGHRS, CDR2 YFSETQ. The CDR3 runs to 16 residues. The CDR3 bases are TGCGCCAGCAGCTTTTCCCCTCGACAGGGTAGTGAAAAACTGTTTTTT. This sequence encodes CASSFSPRQGSEKLFF.

The chain couples TRBV7-9 to TRBJ2-3, with 7 bases that match TRBD2. The germline CDR1 and CDR2 sequences are SEHNR and FQNEAQ (reference sequence). Trimming removed 5 bases from V and 0 bases from J; junction bases left unmatched: 2. The CDR3 is 14 residues long. The CDR3 here is CASSISGSTDTQYF. CDR3 nucleotide sequence: TGTGCCAGCAGCATTAGCGGGAGCACAGATACGCAGTATTTT.

The chain combines TRBV5-8 with TRBJ2-5; D is unclear. Trimming cost V 0 bases and J 1 base, with 10 bases left between them. The CDR3 has 15 residues. Germline loops: CDR1 SGHTS, CDR2 YDEGEE. The DNA of the CDR3 is TGTGCCAGCAGCTTGGGGGCACAGATCCAAGAGACCCAGTACTTC. It encodes CASSLGAQIQETQYF. Full variable domain (remainder filled in from reference TRBV5-8 and TRBJ2-5): EAGVTQSPTHLIKTRGQQATLRCSPISGHTSVYWYQQALGLGLQFLLWYDEGEERNRGNFPPRFSGRQFPNYSSELNVNALELEDSALYLCASSLGAQIQETQYFGPGTRLLVL.

V gene TRBV12-5 combines with J gene TRBJ2-1; no clear D gene. CDR3 length equals 13 residues. V was trimmed by 3 bases and J by 8 bases, leaving 11 bases between them. Germline-derived CDR1 and CDR2 are LGHNT and FRNRAP. DNA of the CDR3: TGTGCTAGTGGTTTTTTGGGCGGCGATGAGCAGTTCTTC. Protein sequence: CASGFLGGDEQFF.

The genes are TRBV7-9 and TRBJ2-7, with TRBD1 as a possible D gene (5 bases). Per the germline V gene, CDR1 is SEHNR and CDR2 is FQNEAQ (reference sequence). This CDR3 spans 12 amino acids. The V gene lost 5 bases and the J gene lost 4 bases, with 9 bases spanning the gap. The CDR3 loop reads CASSTQGYEQYF. CDR3 in DNA: TGTGCCAGCAGCACGCAGGGTTACGAGCAGTACTTC.

The chain joins TRBV5-4 to TRBJ1-2, with a weak D call TRBD1 (6 bases). The CDR3 runs to 16 residues. Trimming took 1 base from V and 0 from J, leaving 13 bases between them. Germline V gene sequence: CDR1 SGHNT, CDR2 YYREEE (reference sequence). The CDR3 DNA sequence: TGTGCCAGCAGCTTGTCAGGGGCGTCAGCTAACTATGGCTACACCTTC. Its protein product is CASSLSGASANYGYTF.

This sequence joins TRBV6-5 and TRBJ1-6; D remains ambiguous. CDR3 size: 16 residues. V was trimmed by 0 bases and J by 7 bases, leaving 13 bases between them. In germline, CDR1 is MNHEY, CDR2 SVGAGI. DNA of the CDR3: TGTGCCAGCAGTTACTCGGGGAGGGATCGCAATTCACCCCTCCACTTT. Translation: CASSYSGRDRNSPLHF.

The chain couples TRBV19 to TRBJ2-1; D not certain. The CDR3 has 15 residues. V dropped 1 base and J dropped 0 bases, with 7 bases sitting between them. Germline loops: CDR1 LNHDA, CDR2 SQIVND (reference sequence). The CDR3 DNA follows: TGTGCCAGTAGTATAGCCTCTAGCTCCTACAATGAGCAGTTCTTC. This encodes CASSIASSSYNEQFF.

This clone was detected once. The chain couples TRBV6-2 or TRBV6-3 to TRBJ2-7, with TRBD1 identical over 8 bases. V dropped 6 bases and J dropped 2; count of bases not matched to a gene: 3. This CDR3 is built from 13 residues. CDR1 MNHEY and CDR2 SVGEGT come from the germline V gene. The CDR3 DNA reads TGTGCCAGCAGCGGACAGGGCACCTACGAGCAGTACTTC. This encodes CASSGQGTYEQYF.

The V and J genes are TRBV29-1 and TRBJ1-1, with 7 nucleotides matching TRBD1. This CDR3 is built from 12 residues. The germline V gene has CDR1 SQVTM and CDR2 ANQGSEA. V lost 6 bases, J lost 1 base, and 2 bases stayed unmatched. This CDR3 reads CSVQGGNTEAFF. In DNA form, the CDR3 reads TGCAGCGTGCAGGGGGGGAACACTGAAGCTTTCTTT.

The rearrangement uses TRBV3-1 (or the pseudogene TRBV3-2) and TRBJ1-6, with 10 bases fitting TRBD1. Germline loops: CDR1 LGHDT, CDR2 YNNKEL (reference sequence). The CDR3 sequence is 15 residues long. V shed 4 bases, J shed 5 bases, and the junction held 2 bases outside the gene matches. The CDR3 DNA follows: TGTGCCAGCAGCCGGACAGGGGGTAATAATTCACCCCTCCACTTT. This sequence encodes CASSRTGGNNSPLHF.

The chain is built from TRBV4-3 and TRBJ1-1; unclear D gene. The germline V gene encodes CDR1 LGHNA and CDR2 YSLEER. Trimming took off 4 bases at V and 8 bases at J, with 20 bases between the two ends. This CDR3 region has 15 residues. The CDR3 protein is CASSPSSAGRAEAFF. The CDR3 nucleotides are TGCGCCAGCAGCCCCTCTTCGGCCGGCCGGGCAGAAGCTTTCTTT.

The V and J genes are TRBV19 and TRBJ1-2, with a weak D call TRBD1 (6 bases). The V end lost 6 bases, the J end lost 5 bases, and 13 bases lay between the germline ends. Germline V lookup: CDR1 LNHDA, CDR2 SQIVND (reference sequence). The CDR3 contains 13 residues. The CDR3 spells CASRVTGSYGYTF. As DNA, the CDR3 is TGTGCCAGTAGGGTAACAGGGAGTTATGGCTACACCTTC.

This chain joins TRBV18 and TRBJ1-1; D uncertain. Per the germline V gene, CDR1 is KGHSH and CDR2 is LQKENI. V lost 4 bases and J lost 3, with 9 bases in between. The CDR3 runs 13 residues. The CDR3 reads CASSRTDYTEAFF. CDR3 DNA: TGTGCCAGCTCACGTACAGATTACACTGAAGCTTTCTTT.

The chain links TRBV10-2 to TRBJ1-2; 7 bases map to TRBD1. The trim removed 3 bases at V and 5 bases at J, leaving 15 bases unmatched. This CDR3 has 17 residues. CDR1 and CDR2 from the germline V gene are WSHSY and SAAADI. In DNA, the CDR3 is TGCGCCAGCAGTGATTGGACAGGCGATGGGGGAGATTATGGCTACACCTTC. Translation: CASSDWTGDGGDYGYTF.

The chain combines TRBV3-1 (or the pseudogene TRBV3-2) with TRBJ2-5; 7 bases line up with TRBD1. From germline, CDR1 is LGHDT and CDR2 YNNKEL (reference sequence). The CDR3 is 13 residues long. With V trimmed by 1 base and J by 5 bases, 1 base remained unmatched. Written as DNA, the CDR3 is TGTGCCAGCAGCCAAGCCAGGGGGGAGACCCAGTACTTC. Amino acid sequence: CASSQARGETQYF.

The CDR3, as DNA: TGTGCCAGCAGCCAAGGGGGTGTAGGGGGCGCGTATCAGCCCCAGCATTTT. This encodes CASSQGGVGGAYQPQHF. The genes are TRBV3-1 (or the pseudogene TRBV3-2) and TRBJ1-5, with 7 bases fitting TRBD1. V dropped 1 base and J dropped 5; count of bases not matched to a gene: 11. Germline V gene lookup returns CDR1 LGHDT and CDR2 YNNKEL (reference sequence). The CDR3 contains 17 residues.

The chain couples TRBV5-1 to TRBJ2-3; tentatively, D is TRBD1 or TRBD2 (5 bases each). V gave up 2 bases and J gave up 6 bases, with 10 bases separating them. Germline lookup yields CDR1 SGHRS and CDR2 YFSETQ. CDR3 size: 13 residues. CDR3 sequence: CASSLEGWDTQYF. The CDR3 bases are TGCGCCAGCAGCTTAGAGGGGTGGGATACGCAGTATTTT.

On this clone itself: Other nucleotide sequences in the sample specify the same CDR3. The rearrangement uses TRBV4-1 and TRBJ1-5; D uncertain. This CDR3 has 12 amino acids. Germline assignment: CDR1 MGHRA and CDR2 YSYEKL. Trimming left V 1 base short and J 7 bases short, with 5 bases between. The CDR3 DNA follows: TGCGCCAGCAGCCAAGTGGGACAGCCCCAGCATTTT. Its protein product is CASSQVGQPQHF.

The J gene is TRBJ2-5, the V gene TRBV2; D is perhaps TRBD2 (5 bases). This CDR3 has 15 amino acids. Trimming removed 0 bases from V and 5 bases from J, with 13 bases in between. Germline CDR1 SNHLY, CDR2 FYNNEI. CDR3 sequence: CASSEASRDGETQYF. Here the CDR3 DNA reads TGTGCCAGCAGTGAAGCATCGAGGGATGGGGAGACCCAGTACTTC.

The chain combines TRBV7-9 with TRBJ1-1; D might be TRBD1 (6 bases). The length of the CDR3 is 11 residues. CDR1 and CDR2 from the germline V gene are SEHNR and FQNEAQ (reference sequence). V was pared by 8 bases and J by 7 bases, with 11 bases between. This chain's CDR3 is CASGGHLEAFF. For the CDR3, the DNA is TGTGCCAGCGGGGGACACCTTGAAGCTTTCTTT.

The chain couples TRBV7-6 to TRBJ2-1; possible D gene TRBD2, 7 bases. The germline CDR1 and CDR2 sequences are SGHVS and FNYEAQ. V dropped 2 bases and J dropped 1 base, with 12 bases sitting between them. This CDR3 comprises 16 residues. The CDR3 nucleotides are TGTGCCAGCAGCTTATTGGGGGGGCCTTCCTACAATGAGCAGTTCTTC. It is translated as CASSLLGGPSYNEQFF.